Listed here are 6 T cell receptor beta chains from one sample, sequenced in a study of response to subunit inactivated influenza vaccine. TCRdb processed the RT-PCR reads anew with MiXCR; each CDR3 protein has one entry. The repertoire holds some 500,000 distinct CDR3 sequences, with 25% as singletons. Sequences were derived from CD4+ T cells sorted from PBMCs, sampled roughly 5 days after vaccination. Receptors originate from a man between 45 and 60 years old who received an inactivated influenza vaccine.

This clonotype was observed a few times. The gene calls are TRBV10-3 and TRBJ2-5; 8 bases line up with TRBD1. CDR3 length: 14 amino acids. The ends lost 5 bases at V and 5 bases at J; junction bases unmatched: 7. Germline CDR1 and CDR2: ENHRY and SYGVKD. Here the CDR3 DNA reads TGTGCCATCAGTTTCACAGGGGGACGGGAGACCCAGTACTTC. It encodes CAISFTGGRETQYF.

The gene calls are TRBV20-1 and TRBJ2-3, with D perhaps TRBD2 (6 bases). The germline CDR1 and CDR2 sequences are DFQATT and SNEGSKA (reference sequence). This CDR3 is 15 amino acids long. Trimming stripped 2 bases from V and 3 bases from J, with 15 bases between. Here the CDR3 reads CSARSPAGITDTQYF. The DNA of the CDR3 is TGCAGTGCTAGAAGCCCGGCGGGGATTACAGATACGCAGTATTTT.

This clonotype was recorded only once. J is TRBJ1-1 and V is TRBV7-2; D not certain. Germline V CDR1 and CDR2: SGHTA, FQGNSA. This CDR3 region has 13 residues. Trimming shortened V by 0 bases and J by 5 bases, and 7 bases separated the two germline ends. Written as DNA, the CDR3 is TGTGCCAGCAGCTTAGCGAGGGCTACTGAAGCTTTCTTT. This translates into CASSLARATEAFF.

This clonotype occurred a few times. The chain joins TRBV29-1 to TRBJ1-1, with D maybe TRBD1 (5 bases). CDR3 length: 13 amino acids. Trimming left V 6 bases short and J 4 bases short, with 15 bases between. Germline CDR1 is SQVTM and CDR2 is ANQGSEA. CDR3 sequence (DNA): TGCAGCGTGCGGCGGAGGGGAGGCACTGAAGCTTTCTTT. Its translation is CSVRRRGGTEAFF.

The chain joins TRBV11-2 to TRBJ2-2; 9 positions match TRBD2. V lost 1 base to trimming and J lost 2 bases; unmatched junction nucleotides: 14. This CDR3 region has 20 residues. CDR1 is SGHAT, CDR2 FQNNGV, per germline. The CDR3, as DNA: TGTGCCAGCAGCTTAGGGTCGCTAGCGGGATTCACTACAAACACCGGGGAGCTGTTTTTT. Protein sequence: CASSLGSLAGFTTNTGELFF.

This clonotype was picked up a small number of times. The chain has TRBV6-2 or TRBV6-3 and TRBJ1-2; D perhaps matches TRBD1 (6 bases). Germline V gives CDR1 MNHEY, CDR2 SVGEGT. Trimming shortened V by 2 bases and J by 4 bases, and 11 bases separated the two germline ends. The CDR3 spans 14 residues. The CDR3 DNA reads as TGTGCCAGCAGTTACATCGGGGGCAGCTATGGCTACACCTTC. Encoded protein: CASSYIGGSYGYTF.